This entry concerns a single T cell receptor (beta chain). Its specificity is not known. This entry is derived from a study of cytomegalovirus exposure and HLA in healthy donors. Primers included in the PCR were 60 Vbeta and 13 Jbeta primers. TCRdb's copy holds only in-frame clones and misses some; the assay was immunoSEQ multiplex PCR. The sample holds around 80,000 clones, 74% seen once. The CDR3 contains 14 residues. The germline V gene encodes CDR1 MGHRA and CDR2 YSYEKL. The ends lost 8 bases at V and 7 bases at J; junction bases unmatched: 6. General study points: Testing in vitro showed a few CMV-associated chains specific for CMV antigens. Some highly shared sequence variants likely arose as a pipeline artifact. Listed as cytomegalovirus-associated were more than 150 TCR beta chains.

The source of this sequence is a man between 35 and 55 years old in good health and CMV-seropositive. The chain combines TRBV4-1 with TRBJ1-4, with 11 bases matching TRBD1. The specimen was PBMCs. In DNA form, the CDR3 reads TGCGCCAGCGGCCCCGGGACAGGGGGTGAAAAACTGTTTTTT. Translated: CASGPGTGGEKLFF.